The 9 T cell receptor beta chains given below trace back to one sample, sequenced in a study of cytomegalovirus exposure and HLA in healthy donors. In the PCR, 60 Vbeta and 13 Jbeta primers were used. Method: immunoSEQ multiplex PCR; TCRdb's copy keeps in-frame clones and lacks some. The sample totals about 170,000 clones. Specimen: PBMCs. Receptors were obtained from a woman aged 18-29 years in good health and CMV-seropositive.

This chain connects TRBV5-6 to TRBJ2-2, with a possible D match to TRBD1 (5 bases). V was pared by 0 bases and J by 3 bases, with 12 bases between. CDR3 length: 16 amino acids. Germline V gene data show CDR1 as SGHDT and CDR2 as YYEEEE. The CDR3 sequence is CASSLAWGIDTGELFF. In nucleotides, the CDR3 is TGTGCCAGCAGCTTGGCGTGGGGCATTGACACCGGGGAGCTGTTTTTT. Full variable domain (remainder filled in from reference TRBV5-6 and TRBJ2-2): DAGVTQSPTHLIKTRGQQVTLRCSPKSGHDTVSWYQQALGQGPQFIFQYYEEEERQRGNFPDRFSGHQFPNYSSELNVNALLLGDSALYLCASSLAWGIDTGELFFGEGSRLTVL.

The V and J genes are TRBV18 and TRBJ1-1; tentative D call: TRBD1 (5 bases). V was shortened by 3 bases and J by 1 base, with 6 bases between the two germline ends. The CDR3 runs to 13 residues. Germline CDR1 and CDR2: KGHSH and LQKENI. CDR3 loop: CASSPGPNTEAFF. CDR3 nucleotides: TGTGCCAGCTCACCGGGGCCGAACACTGAAGCTTTCTTT.

A word on this clone: Distinct nucleotide sequences in the sample also encode this CDR3. The chain combines TRBV18 with TRBJ2-3; D gene ambiguous. Germline lookup yields CDR1 KGHSH and CDR2 LQKENI. This CDR3 region has 13 residues. Trimming took off 3 bases at V and 0 bases at J, with 4 bases between the two ends. CDR3 sequence reads: CASSPPSTDTQYF. Here the CDR3 DNA reads TGTGCCAGCTCACCCCCGAGCACAGATACGCAGTATTTT.

In DNA, the CDR3 is TGTGCCAGCAGTTACTCGAGAGTTAGCACTGAAGCTTTCTTT. Its translation: CASSYSRVSTEAFF. The J gene is TRBJ1-1, the V gene TRBV6-5; D gene uncertain. Deletions cut 0 bases from V and 4 bases from J, with 9 bases between. From germline, CDR1 is MNHEY and CDR2 SVGAGI. CDR3 length equals 14 residues.

The chain links TRBV4-2 to TRBJ2-4; a possible D gene is TRBD2 (5 bases). This CDR3 is 15 amino acids long. V lost 8 bases and J lost 1, with 15 bases in between. Germline V lookup: CDR1 LGHNA, CDR2 YNFKEQ. The CDR3 nucleotides are TGTGCCAGCGGGGAGACGGCAGTGGCCAAAAACATTCAGTACTTC. As protein: CASGETAVAKNIQYF.

This chain joins TRBV6-1 and TRBJ2-7, with TRBD2 identical over 7 bases. The CDR3 contains 15 residues. J gave up 5 bases and V 0 bases, and 7 bases lay outside the gene matches. Germline CDR1 MNHNS, CDR2 SASEGT. DNA for the CDR3: TGTGCCAGCAGTGAAGCGGTGGGAGGGGTCCACGAGCAGTACTTC. Amino acids: CASSEAVGGVHEQYF.

The chain carries TRBV5-6 and TRBJ1-5; D is unclear. The CDR3 is 13 residues long. V was clipped by 1 base and J by 4 bases, with 6 bases between them. Per the germline V gene, CDR1 is SGHDT and CDR2 is YYEEEE. CDR3 DNA sequence: TGTGCCAGCAGCTTGCAGTCTAATCAGCCCCAGCATTTT. It specifies CASSLQSNQPQHF.

V is TRBV9 and J is TRBJ1-4, with 9 bases aligning to TRBD1. There are 15 residues in the CDR3. Germline CDR1 SGDLS, CDR2 YYNGEE. Germline trimming cut 1 base from V and 7 bases from J; bases unmatched to any gene: 5. The DNA for the CDR3 is TGTGCCAGCAGCGTAACCGGGACAGGGTTTGAAAAACTGTTTTTT. The encoded protein is CASSVTGTGFEKLFF.

The chain recombines TRBV9 with TRBJ1-2; 8 nucleotides line up with TRBD1. This CDR3 has 14 residues. CDR1 and CDR2 from the germline V gene are SGDLS and YYNGEE. V dropped 1 base and J dropped 6; count of bases not matched to a gene: 5. The CDR3 sequence is CASSVSSGGDGYTF. The CDR3 DNA follows: TGTGCCAGCAGCGTAAGCTCAGGGGGCGATGGCTACACCTTC.